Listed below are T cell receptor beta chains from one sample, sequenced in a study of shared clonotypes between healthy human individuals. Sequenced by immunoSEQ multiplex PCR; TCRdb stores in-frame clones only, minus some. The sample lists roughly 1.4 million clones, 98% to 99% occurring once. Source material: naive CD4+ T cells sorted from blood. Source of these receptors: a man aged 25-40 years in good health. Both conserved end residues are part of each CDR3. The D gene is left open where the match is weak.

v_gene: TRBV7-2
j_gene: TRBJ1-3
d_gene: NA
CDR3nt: TGTGCCAGCAGCTCCCGGACAGGAAACACCATATATTTT
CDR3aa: CASSSRTGNTIYF

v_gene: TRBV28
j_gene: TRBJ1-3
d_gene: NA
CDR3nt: TGTGCCAGCAGCTCTAGGACTTGGACAGCCACCTTTGCGGGAAACACCATATATTTT
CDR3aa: CASSSRTWTATFAGNTIYF

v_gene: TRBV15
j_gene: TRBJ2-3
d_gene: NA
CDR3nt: TGTGCCACCAGCAGATCCCCCGGTCGTGGAACAGATACGCAGTATTTT
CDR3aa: CATSRSPGRGTDTQYF

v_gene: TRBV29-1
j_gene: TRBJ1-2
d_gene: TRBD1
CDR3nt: TGCAGCGTTGGAGGGACAGGGCCCTTCGCTGGCTACACCTTC
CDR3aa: CSVGGTGPFAGYTF

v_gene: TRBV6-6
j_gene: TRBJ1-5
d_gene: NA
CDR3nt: TGTGCCAGCAGCCCAGGGAATCAGCCCCAGCATTTT
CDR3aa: CASSPGNQPQHF

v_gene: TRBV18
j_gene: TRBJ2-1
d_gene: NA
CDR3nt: TGTGCCAGCTCACCACCCCAGGGGCGATCCGGCAATGAGCAGTTCTTC
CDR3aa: CASSPPQGRSGNEQFF

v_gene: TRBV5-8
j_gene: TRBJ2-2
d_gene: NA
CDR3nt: TGTGCCAGCAGCATTGAGGGGCCCGGGGAGCTGTTTTTT
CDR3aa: CASSIEGPGELFF

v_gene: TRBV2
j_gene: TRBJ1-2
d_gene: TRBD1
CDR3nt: TGTGCCTGTGGACAGGGTGGAATCTATGGCTACACCTTC
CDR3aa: CACGQGGIYGYTF

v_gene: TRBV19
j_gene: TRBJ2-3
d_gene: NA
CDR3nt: TGTGCCAGTACCCGAGGTCGAGACACAGATACGCAGTATTTT
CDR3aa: CASTRGRDTDTQYF

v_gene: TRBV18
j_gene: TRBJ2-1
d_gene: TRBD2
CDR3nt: TGTGCCAGCTCACCTCAAGCGGGAGACGGTTACAATGAGCAGTTCTTC
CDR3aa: CASSPQAGDGYNEQFF

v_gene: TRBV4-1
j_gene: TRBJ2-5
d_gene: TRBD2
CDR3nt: TGCGCCAGCAGCCAAAAGGGGACTAGTGGAGAGACCCAGTACTTC
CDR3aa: CASSQKGTSGETQYF

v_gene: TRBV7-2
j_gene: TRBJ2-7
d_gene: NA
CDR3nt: TGTGCCAGCAGACTGGTGGGTAGCGGAACCTACGAGCAGTACTTC
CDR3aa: CASRLVGSGTYEQYF

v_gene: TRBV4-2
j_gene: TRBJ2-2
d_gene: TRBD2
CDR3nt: TGTGCCAGCAGCCAAGATCGCACTAGCGGGAGGGGTAGGACCGGGGAGCTGTTTTTT
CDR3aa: CASSQDRTSGRGRTGELFF

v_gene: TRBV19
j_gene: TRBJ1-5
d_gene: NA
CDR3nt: TGTGCCAGTAGTATTAATGGCCAGCCCCAGCATTTT
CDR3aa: CASSINGQPQHF

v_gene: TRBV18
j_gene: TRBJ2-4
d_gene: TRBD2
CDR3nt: TGTGCCAGCTCACCAGTGAGCGGGGTAGCCAAAAACATTCAGTACTTC
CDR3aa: CASSPVSGVAKNIQYF